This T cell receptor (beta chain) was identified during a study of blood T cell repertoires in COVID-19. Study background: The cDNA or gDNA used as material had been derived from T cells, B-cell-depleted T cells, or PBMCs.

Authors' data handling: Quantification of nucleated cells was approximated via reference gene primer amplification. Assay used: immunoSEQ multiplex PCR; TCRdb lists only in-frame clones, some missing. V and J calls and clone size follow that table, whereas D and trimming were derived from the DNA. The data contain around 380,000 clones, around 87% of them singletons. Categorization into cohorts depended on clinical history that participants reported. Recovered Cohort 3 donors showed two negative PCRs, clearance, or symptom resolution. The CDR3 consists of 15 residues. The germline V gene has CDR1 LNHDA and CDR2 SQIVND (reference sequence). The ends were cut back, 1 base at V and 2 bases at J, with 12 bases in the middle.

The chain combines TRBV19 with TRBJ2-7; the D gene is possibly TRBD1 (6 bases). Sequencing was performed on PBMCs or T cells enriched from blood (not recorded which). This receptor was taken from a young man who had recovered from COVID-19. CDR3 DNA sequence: TGTGCCAGTAGTATAGTAGGGACATCCACCTACGAGCAGTACTTC. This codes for CASSIVGTSTYEQYF.